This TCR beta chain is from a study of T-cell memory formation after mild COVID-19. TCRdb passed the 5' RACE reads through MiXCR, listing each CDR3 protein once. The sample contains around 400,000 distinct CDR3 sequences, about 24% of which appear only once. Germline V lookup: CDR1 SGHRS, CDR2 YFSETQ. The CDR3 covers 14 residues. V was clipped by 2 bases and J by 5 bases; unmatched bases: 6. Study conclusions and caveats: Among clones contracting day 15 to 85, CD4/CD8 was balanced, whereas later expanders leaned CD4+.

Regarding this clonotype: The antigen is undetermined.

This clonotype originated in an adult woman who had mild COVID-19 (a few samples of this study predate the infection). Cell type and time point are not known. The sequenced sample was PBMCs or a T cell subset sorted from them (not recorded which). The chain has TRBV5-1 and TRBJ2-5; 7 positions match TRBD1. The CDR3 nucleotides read TGCGCCAGCAGCTTTTCGACAGGGAAGGAGACCCAGTACTTC. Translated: CASSFSTGKETQYF. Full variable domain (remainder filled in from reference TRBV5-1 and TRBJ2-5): KAGVTQTPRYLIKTRGQQVTLSCSPISGHRSVSWYQQTPGQGLQFLFEYFSETQRNKGNFPGRFSGRQFSNSRSEMNVSTLELGDSALYLCASSFSTGKETQYFGPGTRLLVL.